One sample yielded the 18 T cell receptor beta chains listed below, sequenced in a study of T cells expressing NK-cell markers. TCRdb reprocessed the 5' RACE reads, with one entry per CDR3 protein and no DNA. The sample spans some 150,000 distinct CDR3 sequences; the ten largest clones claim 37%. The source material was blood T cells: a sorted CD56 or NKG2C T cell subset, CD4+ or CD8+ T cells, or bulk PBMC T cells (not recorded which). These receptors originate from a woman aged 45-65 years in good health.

The CDR3: CSAPGVTNEKLFF. V usage is TRBV20-1 and J usage is TRBJ1-4; TCRdb selects TRBD1, and the lack of DNA leaves this call unchecked. Germline CDR1 DFQATT, CDR2 SNEGSKA (reference sequence). The CDR3 consists of 13 residues.

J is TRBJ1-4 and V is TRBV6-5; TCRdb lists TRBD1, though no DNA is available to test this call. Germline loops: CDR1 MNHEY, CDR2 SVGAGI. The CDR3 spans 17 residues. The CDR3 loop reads CASSLRWTGETNEKLFF.

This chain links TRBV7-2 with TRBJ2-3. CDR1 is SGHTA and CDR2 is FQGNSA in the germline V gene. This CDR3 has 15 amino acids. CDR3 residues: CASSLGYSGTDTQYF. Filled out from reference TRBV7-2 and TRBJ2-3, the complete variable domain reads GAGVSQSPSNKVTEKGKDVELRCDPISGHTALYWYRQSLGQGLEFLIYFQGNSAPDKSGLPSDRFSAERTGGSVSTLTIQRTQQEDSAVYLCASSLGYSGTDTQYFGPGTRLTVL.

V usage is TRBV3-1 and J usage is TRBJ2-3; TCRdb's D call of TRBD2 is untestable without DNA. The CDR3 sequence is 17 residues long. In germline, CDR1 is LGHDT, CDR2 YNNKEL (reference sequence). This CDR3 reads CASSQEIAGGRTDTQYF.

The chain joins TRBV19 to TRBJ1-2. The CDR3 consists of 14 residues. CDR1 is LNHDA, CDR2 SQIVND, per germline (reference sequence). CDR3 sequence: CASSIDLEGYGYTF.

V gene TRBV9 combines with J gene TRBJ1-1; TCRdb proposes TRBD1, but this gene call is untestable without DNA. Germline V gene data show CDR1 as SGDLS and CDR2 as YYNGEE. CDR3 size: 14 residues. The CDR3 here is CASSVEGAYTEAFF. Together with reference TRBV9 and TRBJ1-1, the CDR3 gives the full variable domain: DSGVTQTPKHLITATGQRVTLRCSPRSGDLSVYWYQQSLDQGLQFLIQYYNGEERAKGNILERFSAQQFPDLHSELNLSSLELGDSALYFCASSVEGAYTEAFFGQGTRLTVV.

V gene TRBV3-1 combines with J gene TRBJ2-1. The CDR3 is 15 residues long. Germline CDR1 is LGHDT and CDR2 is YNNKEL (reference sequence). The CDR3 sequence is CASSQGADSYNEQFF.

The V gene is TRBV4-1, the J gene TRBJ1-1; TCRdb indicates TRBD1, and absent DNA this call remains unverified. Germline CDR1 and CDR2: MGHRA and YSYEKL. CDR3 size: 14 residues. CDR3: CASRGGTVGTEAFF.

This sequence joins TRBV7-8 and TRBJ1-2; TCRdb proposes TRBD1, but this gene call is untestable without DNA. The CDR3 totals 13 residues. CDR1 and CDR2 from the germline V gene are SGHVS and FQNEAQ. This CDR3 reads CASSLGPRDGYTF. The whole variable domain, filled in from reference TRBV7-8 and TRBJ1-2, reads GAGVSQSPRYKVAKRGQDVALRCDPISGHVSLFWYQQALGQGPEFLTYFQNEAQLDKSGLPSDRFFAERPEGSVSTLKIQRTQQEDSAVYLCASSLGPRDGYTFGSGTRLTVV.

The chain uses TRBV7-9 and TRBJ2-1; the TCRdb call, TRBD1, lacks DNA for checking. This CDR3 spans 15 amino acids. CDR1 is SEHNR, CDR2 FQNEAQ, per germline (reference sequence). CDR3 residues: CASSSGHSGHNEQFF.

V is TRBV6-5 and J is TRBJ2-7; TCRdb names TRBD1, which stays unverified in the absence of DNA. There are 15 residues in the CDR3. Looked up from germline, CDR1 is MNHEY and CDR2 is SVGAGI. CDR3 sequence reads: CASSTGTPPSYEQYF.

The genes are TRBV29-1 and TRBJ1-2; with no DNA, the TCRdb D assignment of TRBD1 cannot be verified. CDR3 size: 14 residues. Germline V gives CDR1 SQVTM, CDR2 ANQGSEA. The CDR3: CSVGPGQANYGYTF.

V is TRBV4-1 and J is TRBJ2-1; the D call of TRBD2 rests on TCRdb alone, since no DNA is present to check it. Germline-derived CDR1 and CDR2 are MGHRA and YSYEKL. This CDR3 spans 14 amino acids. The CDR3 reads CASSAGGLYNEQFF.

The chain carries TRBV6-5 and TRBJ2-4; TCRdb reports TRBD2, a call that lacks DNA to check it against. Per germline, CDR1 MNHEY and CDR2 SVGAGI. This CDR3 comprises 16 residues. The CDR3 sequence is CASSYSSQGGGSLQYF.

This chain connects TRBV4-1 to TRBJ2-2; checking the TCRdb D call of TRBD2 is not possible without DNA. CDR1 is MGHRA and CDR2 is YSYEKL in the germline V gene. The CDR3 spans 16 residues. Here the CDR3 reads CASSPRLASASGELFF.

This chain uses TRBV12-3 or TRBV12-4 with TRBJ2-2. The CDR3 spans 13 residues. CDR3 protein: CAASTDDTGELFF.

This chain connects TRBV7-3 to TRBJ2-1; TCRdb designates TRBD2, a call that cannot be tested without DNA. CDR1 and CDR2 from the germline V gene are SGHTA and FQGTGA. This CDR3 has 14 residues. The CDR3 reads CASTLAGGVDEQFF.

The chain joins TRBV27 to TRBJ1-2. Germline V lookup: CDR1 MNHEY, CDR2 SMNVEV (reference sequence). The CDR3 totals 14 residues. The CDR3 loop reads CASSLTPTEYGYTF.